What follows is one TCR beta chain and its context. The sample originates from a study of blood T cell repertoires in COVID-19. Looking at the study overall: Sample material is recorded as cDNA or gDNA derived from T cells, B-cell-depleted T cells, or PBMCs.

Per germline, CDR1 LNHNV and CDR2 YYDKDF (reference sequence). V was pared by 6 bases and J by 4 bases, with 15 bases of the junction left unmatched. The CDR3 has 17 residues. Source study methods: It was from reference gene primer amplification that nucleated cell counts were estimated. The assay was immunoSEQ multiplex PCR, and TCRdb's table has in-frame clones only and misses some. V and J calls and clone size are as listed in that table; D and trimming were resolved from the DNA. Of some 150,000 clones listed, approximately 87% were seen once; the top ten hold roughly 37%. This TCR came from a man in his fifties who had recovered from COVID-19. The sample taken for sequencing was peripheral blood. The J gene is TRBJ1-1, the V gene TRBV15, with 9 bases matching TRBD1. CDR3 DNA: TGTGCCACCAGAAAAGAGACAGGGGGAATTGGCGGCACTGAAGCTTTCTTT. It translates to CATRKETGGIGGTEAFF.